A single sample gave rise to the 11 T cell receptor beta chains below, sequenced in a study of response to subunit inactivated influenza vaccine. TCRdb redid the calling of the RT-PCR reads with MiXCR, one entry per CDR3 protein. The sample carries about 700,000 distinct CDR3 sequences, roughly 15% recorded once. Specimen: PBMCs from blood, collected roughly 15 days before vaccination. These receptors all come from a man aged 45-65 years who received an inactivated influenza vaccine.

The CDR3 reads CASSLQGNVAKNIQYF. The CDR3 coding sequence is TGTGCCAGCAGCCTACAAGGGAACGTAGCCAAAAACATTCAGTACTTC. The rearrangement links TRBV7-9 to TRBJ2-4; D gene ambiguous. The germline V and J ends were trimmed by 5 bases and 0 bases, with 14 bases remaining between them. The CDR3 has 16 residues. Per the germline V gene, CDR1 is SEHNR and CDR2 is FQNEAQ (reference sequence). The complete variable domain, with remaining parts taken from reference TRBV7-9 and TRBJ2-4, reads DTGVSQNPRHKITKRGQNVTFRCDPISEHNRLYWYRQTLGQGPEFLTYFQNEAQLEKSRLLSDRFSAERPKGSFSTLEIQRTEQGDSAMYLCASSLQGNVAKNIQYFGAGTRLSVL.

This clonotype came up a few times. DNA for the CDR3: TGTGCCACGGGACGTACCACGACGGCGGATACGCAGTATTTT. Protein sequence: CATGRTTTADTQYF. The chain joins TRBV2 to TRBJ2-3; D could derive from TRBD1 or TRBD2 (5 bases each). The CDR3 consists of 14 residues. V was clipped by 10 bases and J by 6 bases, with 20 bases between them. Germline loops: CDR1 SNHLY, CDR2 FYNNEI.

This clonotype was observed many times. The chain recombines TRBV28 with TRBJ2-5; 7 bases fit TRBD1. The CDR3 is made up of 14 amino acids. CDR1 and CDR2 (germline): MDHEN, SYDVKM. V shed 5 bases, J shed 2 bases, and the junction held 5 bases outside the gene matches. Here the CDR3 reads CASSVPGQQETQYF. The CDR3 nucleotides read TGTGCCAGCAGTGTACCGGGACAGCAAGAGACCCAGTACTTC. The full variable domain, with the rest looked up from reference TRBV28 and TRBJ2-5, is DVKVTQSSRYLVKRTGEKVFLECVQDMDHENMFWYRQDPGLGLRLIYFSYDVKMKEKGDIPEGYSVSREKKERFSLILESASTNQTSMYLCASSVPGQQETQYFGPGTRLLVL.

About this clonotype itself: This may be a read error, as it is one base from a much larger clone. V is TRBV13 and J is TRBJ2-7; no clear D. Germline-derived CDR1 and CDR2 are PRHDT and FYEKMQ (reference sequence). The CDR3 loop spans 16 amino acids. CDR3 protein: CASSLGGVSNNYERYF. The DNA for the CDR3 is TGTGCCAGCAGCTTAGGAGGCGTGTCCAACAACTATGAGCGGTACTTC.

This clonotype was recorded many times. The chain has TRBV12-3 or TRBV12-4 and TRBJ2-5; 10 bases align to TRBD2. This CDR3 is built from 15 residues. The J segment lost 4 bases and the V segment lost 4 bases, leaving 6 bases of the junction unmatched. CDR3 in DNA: TGTGCCAGCAGTTCGGCTAGCGGGGGTCGAGAGACCCAGTACTTC. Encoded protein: CASSSASGGRETQYF.

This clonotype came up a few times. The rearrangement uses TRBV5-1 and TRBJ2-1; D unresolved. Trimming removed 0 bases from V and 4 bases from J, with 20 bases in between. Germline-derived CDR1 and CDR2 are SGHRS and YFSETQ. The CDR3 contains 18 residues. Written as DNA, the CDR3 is TGCGCCAGCAGCTTGGGATCGTGGCGGCTACCGAAATACAATGAGCAGTTCTTC. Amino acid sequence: CASSLGSWRLPKYNEQFF.

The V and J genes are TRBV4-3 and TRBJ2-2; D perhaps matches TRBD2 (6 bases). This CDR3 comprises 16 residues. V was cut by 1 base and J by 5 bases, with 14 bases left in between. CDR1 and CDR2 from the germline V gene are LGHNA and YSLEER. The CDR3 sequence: CASSQVSGRRTGELFF. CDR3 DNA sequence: TGCGCCAGCAGCCAAGTGTCCGGGAGAAGGACCGGGGAGCTGTTTTTT.

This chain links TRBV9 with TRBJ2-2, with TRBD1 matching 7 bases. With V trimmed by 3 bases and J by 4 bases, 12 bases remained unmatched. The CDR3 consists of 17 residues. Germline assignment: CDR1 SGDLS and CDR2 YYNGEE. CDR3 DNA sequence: TGTGCCAGCAGCGCGCTTCCGGGACAGCTGGCCACCGGGGAGCTGTTTTTT. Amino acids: CASSALPGQLATGELFF.

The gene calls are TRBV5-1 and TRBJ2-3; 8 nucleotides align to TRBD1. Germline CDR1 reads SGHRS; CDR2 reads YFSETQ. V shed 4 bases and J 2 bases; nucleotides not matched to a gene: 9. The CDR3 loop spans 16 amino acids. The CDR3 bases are TGCGCCAGCAGCCCGGAGGCAGGGGGCGTCACAGATACGCAGTATTTT. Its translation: CASSPEAGGVTDTQYF.

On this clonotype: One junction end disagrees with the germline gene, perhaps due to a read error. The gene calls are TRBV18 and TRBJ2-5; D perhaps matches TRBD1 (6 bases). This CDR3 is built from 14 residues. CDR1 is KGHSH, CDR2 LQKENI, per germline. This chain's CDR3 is CASSPTGLQEAQYF. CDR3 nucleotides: TGTGCCAGCTCACCAACAGGGTTGCAAGAGGCCCAGTACTTC. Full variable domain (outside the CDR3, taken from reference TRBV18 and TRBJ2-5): NAGVMQNPRHLVRRRGQEARLRCSPMKGHSHVYWYRQLPEEGLKFMVYLQKENIIDESGMPKERFSAEFPKEGPSILRIQQVVRGDSAAYFCASSPTGLQEAQYFGPGTRLLVL.

CDR3 nucleotides: TGCAGTGCTTTTCCGACTAGCGGCTCCTACGAGCAGTACTTC. Protein product: CSAFPTSGSYEQYF. The chain carries TRBV20-1 and TRBJ2-7; TRBD2 agrees at 9 bases. The junction had 5 bases not matched to a gene; V was cut back by 5 bases and J by 0 bases. The CDR3 spans 14 residues. CDR1 is DFQATT, CDR2 SNEGSKA, per germline (reference sequence).